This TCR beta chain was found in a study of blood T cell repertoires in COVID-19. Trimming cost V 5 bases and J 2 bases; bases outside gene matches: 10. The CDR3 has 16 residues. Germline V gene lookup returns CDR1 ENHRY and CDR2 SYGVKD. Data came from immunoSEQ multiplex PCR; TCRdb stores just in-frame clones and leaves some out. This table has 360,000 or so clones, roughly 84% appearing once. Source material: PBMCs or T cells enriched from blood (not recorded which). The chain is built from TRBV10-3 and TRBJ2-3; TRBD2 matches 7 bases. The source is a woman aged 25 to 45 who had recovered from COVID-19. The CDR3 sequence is CAISTWSGRDTDTQYF. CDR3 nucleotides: TGTGCCATCAGTACCTGGAGTGGGAGGGACACAGATACGCAGTATTTT.